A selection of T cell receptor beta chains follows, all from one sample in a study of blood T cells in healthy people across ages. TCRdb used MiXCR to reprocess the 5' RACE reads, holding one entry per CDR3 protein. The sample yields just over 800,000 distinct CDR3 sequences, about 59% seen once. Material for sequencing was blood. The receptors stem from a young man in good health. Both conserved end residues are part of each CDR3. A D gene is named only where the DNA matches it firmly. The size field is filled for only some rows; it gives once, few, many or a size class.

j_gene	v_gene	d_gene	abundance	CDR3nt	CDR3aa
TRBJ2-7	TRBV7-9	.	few	TGTGCCAGCACCTCCGCTAGTCCCTACGAGCAGTACTTC	CASTSASPYEQYF
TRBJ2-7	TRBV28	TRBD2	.	TGTGCCAGTAGAAGCGGGGGCAAGTCCGAGCAGTACTTC	CASRSGGKSEQYF
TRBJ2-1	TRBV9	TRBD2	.	TGTACCAGCAGCCCCCTGACGGGGGGTCTCAGCGAGCAGTTCTTC	CTSSPLTGGLSEQFF
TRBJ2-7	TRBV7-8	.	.	TGTGCCAGCAGCCCGGGGGGCAGGGGGAGCTCCTACGAGCAGTACTTC	CASSPGGRGSSYEQYF
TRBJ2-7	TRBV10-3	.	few	TGTGCCATCAGTGCTTTCCAAACCTACGAGCAGTACTTC	CAISAFQTYEQYF
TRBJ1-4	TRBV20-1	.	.	TGCAGTGGAAGGGGCAGATTGTCAACTAATGAAAAACTGTTTTTT	CSGRGRLSTNEKLFF
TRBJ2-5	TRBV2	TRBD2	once	TGTGCCAGCAGTCCCTCCTCCGGGAGGGGGGAGACCCAGTACTTC	CASSPSSGRGETQYF
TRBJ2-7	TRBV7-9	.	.	TGTGCCAGCAGCCCCGTCCCGGCCCCCTACGAGCAGTACTTC	CASSPVPAPYEQYF
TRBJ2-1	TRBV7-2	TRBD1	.	TGTGCCAGCAGCTTCCGGGACAGGGACAATGAGCAGTTCTTC	CASSFRDRDNEQFF
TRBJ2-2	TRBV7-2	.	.	TGTGCCAGCAGCTTGATGGGGGCCGGGGAGCTGTTTTTT	CASSLMGAGELFF
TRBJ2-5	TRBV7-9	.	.	TGTGCCAGCAGCTTTGCAGGGTCTCTACGGACCCAGTACTTC	CASSFAGSLRTQYF
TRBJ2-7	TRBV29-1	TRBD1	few	TGCAGCGTTGAAGCGGACAGGGACCGCGAGCAGTACTTC	CSVEADRDREQYF
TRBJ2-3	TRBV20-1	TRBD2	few	TGCAGTGCAACGGGACTAGCGGGGTATGGGGGTACGCAGTATTTT	CSATGLAGYGGTQYF
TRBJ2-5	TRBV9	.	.	TGTGCCAGCAGTCAAACGGGGGTTTGGGAGACCCAGTACTTC	CASSQTGVWETQYF
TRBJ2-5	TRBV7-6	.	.	TGTGCCAGCAGCTTAACCCGGACTGTAGAGACCCAGTACTTC	CASSLTRTVETQYF
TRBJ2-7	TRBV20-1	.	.	TGCAGTGCCCCGGGGCGCGGCTTTTTATCCTACGAGCAGTACTTC	CSAPGRGFLSYEQYF
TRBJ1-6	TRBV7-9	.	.	TGTGCCAGCAGCGTCCAGGGTTCACCCCTCCACTTT	CASSVQGSPLHF
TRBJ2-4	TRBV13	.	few	TGCGAGTGGGGCTTAGTTCAGTACTTC	CEWGLVQYF
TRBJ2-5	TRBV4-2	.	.	TGTGCCAGCAGCCGGGACAACGTCCAAGAGACCCAGTACTTC	CASSRDNVQETQYF
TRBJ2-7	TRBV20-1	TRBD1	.	TGCAGTGCTAGAGATCTCCAGGGGGCCTACGAGCAGTACTTC	CSARDLQGAYEQYF
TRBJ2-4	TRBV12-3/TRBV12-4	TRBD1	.	TGTGCCAGCAGTTTAGGAGGGGGCGCAGGAAACATTCAGTACTTC	CASSLGGGAGNIQYF
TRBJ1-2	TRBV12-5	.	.	TGTGCTAGTGGTTTAGGGACAAATTATCCAGATGGCTACACCTTC	CASGLGTNYPDGYTF
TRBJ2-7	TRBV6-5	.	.	TGTGCCAGCAGTTACTCCCTTGAGACCTACGAGCAGTACTTC	CASSYSLETYEQYF
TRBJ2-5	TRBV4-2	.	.	TGTGCCAGCAGCCAAGCGAGGACAGAGACCCAGTACTTC	CASSQARTETQYF
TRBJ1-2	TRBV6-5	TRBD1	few	TGTGCCAGCAGGACAGGGGAGGGGTATGGCTACACCTTC	CASRTGEGYGYTF
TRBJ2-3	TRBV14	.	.	TGTGCCAGCAGCGCCACGATGGGCGTCGGGCCCTCCCCAAGGGATACGCAGTATTTT	CASSATMGVGPSPRDTQYF
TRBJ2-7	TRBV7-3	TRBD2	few	TGTGCCAGCAGCTTAATGGGAGGGGACGACGAGCAGTACTTC	CASSLMGGDDEQYF
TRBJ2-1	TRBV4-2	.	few	TGTGCCAGCAGCCAAGGGCGGCGGGATGAGCAGTTCTTC	CASSQGRRDEQFF
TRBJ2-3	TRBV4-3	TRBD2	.	TGCGCCAGCAGTACCTGGGAGGGTCAATGGGCAGATACGCAGTATTTT	CASSTWEGQWADTQYF
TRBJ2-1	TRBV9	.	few	TGTGCCAGCAGCGTAGAGGGCCGAGTCCCAGGGCCCCCAGCCCTCGAGCAGTTCTTC	CASSVEGRVPGPPALEQFF
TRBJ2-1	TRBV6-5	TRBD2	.	TGTGCCAGCAGTTCCCCGACTAGCGGGGGGAATGAGCAGTTCTTC	CASSSPTSGGNEQFF
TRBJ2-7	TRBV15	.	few	TGTGCCACCAGCAGAGGTCCAGGACACGAGCAGTACTTC	CATSRGPGHEQYF
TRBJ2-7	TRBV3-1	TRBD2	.	TGTGCCAGCAGCCCCCGGACTAGCGGGACAGAGCAGTACTTC	CASSPRTSGTEQYF
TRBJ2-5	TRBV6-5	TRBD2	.	TGTGCCAGCAGTACCACTAGCGGGTCCCTAAGTGAGACCCAGTACTTC	CASSTTSGSLSETQYF
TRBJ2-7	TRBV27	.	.	TGTGCCAGCAGTTCCCAGGGGGAGGTCCACGAGCAGTACTTC	CASSSQGEVHEQYF
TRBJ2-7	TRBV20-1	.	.	TGCAGTGCTAGCAATACCGGGTTCGAGCAGTACTTC	CSASNTGFEQYF
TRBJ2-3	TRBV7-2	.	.	TGTGCCAGCAGCTTAGGTCTGCCAGAAGTTCGAGCAGATACGCAGTATTTT	CASSLGLPEVRADTQYF